Given below is one T cell receptor beta chain in context. V shed 1 base and J 4 bases; nucleotides not matched to a gene: 2. The CDR3 covers 15 residues. Germline loops: CDR1 SGHRS, CDR2 YFSETQ. Donors were grouped by their self-reported clinical history. These data come from a study of blood T cell repertoires in COVID-19. Profiled with immunoSEQ multiplex PCR; TCRdb holds only in-frame clones, not every one. The data show approximately 200,000 clones, approximately 83% seen once. This chain links TRBV5-1 with TRBJ2-1; 10 bases agree with TRBD1. Material: PBMCs or T cells enriched from blood (not recorded which). This receptor was obtained from a middle-aged woman with acute COVID-19. In DNA form, the CDR3 reads TGCGCCAGCAGCTTGATGGGACAGGGGTACAATGAGCAGTTCTTC. It translates to CASSLMGQGYNEQFF. Full variable domain (outside the CDR3, taken from reference TRBV5-1 and TRBJ2-1): KAGVTQTPRYLIKTRGQQVTLSCSPISGHRSVSWYQQTPGQGLQFLFEYFSETQRNKGNFPGRFSGRQFSNSRSEMNVSTLELGDSALYLCASSLMGQGYNEQFFGPGTRLTVL.